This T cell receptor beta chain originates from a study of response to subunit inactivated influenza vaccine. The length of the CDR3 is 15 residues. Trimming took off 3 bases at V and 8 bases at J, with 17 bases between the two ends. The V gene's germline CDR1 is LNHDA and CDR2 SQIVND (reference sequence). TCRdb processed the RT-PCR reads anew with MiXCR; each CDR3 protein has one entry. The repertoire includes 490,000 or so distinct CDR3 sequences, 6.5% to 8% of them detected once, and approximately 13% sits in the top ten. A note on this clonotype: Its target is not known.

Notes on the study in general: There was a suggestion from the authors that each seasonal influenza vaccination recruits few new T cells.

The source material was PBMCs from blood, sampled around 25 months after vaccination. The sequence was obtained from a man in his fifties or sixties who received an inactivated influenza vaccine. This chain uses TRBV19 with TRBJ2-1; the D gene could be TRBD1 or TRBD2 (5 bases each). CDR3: CASSMAAPGTDEQFF. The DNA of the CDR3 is TGTGCCAGTAGTATGGCGGCCCCAGGGACCGATGAGCAGTTCTTC.